Below are 5 T cell receptor beta chains sequenced from a single sample in a study of regulatory T cells in long-lasting Graves disease. Time point in this sample: newly diagnosed GD, antithyroid drugs for less than 3 months. Isolated PBMC RNA provided the starting material for the TCR library. Combining iRepertoire HTBI primers with Arm-PCR of CDR3 regions, the authors built TCR beta libraries. TCRdb processed the multiplex PCR reads anew with MiXCR; each CDR3 protein has one entry. The data show hundreds of thousands of distinct CDR3 sequences, approximately 16% seen once. The data also belong to a second study, concerning T cells in Graves' hyperthyroidism and ophthalmopathy.

Material: peripheral blood mononuclear cells (PBMCs), obtained at new diagnosis, from a patient treated with antithyroid drugs. These receptors were taken from a man aged 40-49 years with Graves disease.

This clonotype was counted ten times or more. V and J are TRBV7-9 and TRBJ2-7; 7 bases are a match to TRBD1. CDR3 length equals 13 residues. CDR1 and CDR2 from the germline V gene are SEHNR and FQNEAQ (reference sequence). V lost 1 base to trimming and J lost 6 bases; unmatched junction nucleotides: 3. CDR3 region: CASSLGRQGEQYF. CDR3 nucleotide sequence: TGTGCCAGCAGCTTAGGTAGACAGGGCGAGCAGTACTTC.

This clonotype has at least ten counts. The chain carries TRBV7-9 and TRBJ1-1, with D tentatively TRBD1 (5 bases). There are 15 residues in the CDR3. Germline values: CDR1 SEHNR, CDR2 FQNEAQ (reference sequence). The ends were cut back, 5 bases at V and 1 base at J, with 14 bases in the middle. Here the CDR3 DNA reads TGTGCCAGCAGCCCCCCAAAGACAGCGAACACTGAAGCTTTCTTT. Its protein product is CASSPPKTANTEAFF.

The table lists this clonotype with a few counts. The gene calls are TRBV28 and TRBJ2-1, with 9 bases lining up with TRBD1. TRBJ2-5 matches the DNA end more closely, so the J call is doubtful. The CDR3 is 13 amino acids. Germline V lookup: CDR1 MDHEN, CDR2 SYDVKM. The CDR3 sequence: CASKQGAGATQYF. The CDR3 nucleotides are TGTGCCAGCAAACAGGGGGCGGGGGCGACCCAGTACTTC.

This clonotype was seen at least ten times. The V and J genes are TRBV28 and TRBJ1-6; D is uncertain. The CDR3 has 12 amino acids. From germline, CDR1 is MDHEN and CDR2 SYDVKM. The V and J ends lost 2 bases and 6 bases respectively, with 2 bases between them. The CDR3 nucleotides are TGTGCCAGCAGTTTACTTAATTCACCCCTCCACTTT. This codes for CASSLLNSPLHF.

This clonotype was observed at least ten times. The J gene is TRBJ2-2, the V gene TRBV2; 8 bases match TRBD1. This CDR3 has 16 amino acids. With 9 bases clipped from V and 5 bases from J, the junction kept 14 bases outside the gene matches. The germline CDR1 and CDR2 sequences are SNHLY and FYNNEI. The CDR3 loop is CAREYWTGFDTGELFF. The CDR3 region has the DNA TGTGCCAGAGAGTATTGGACAGGGTTTGATACCGGGGAGCTGTTTTTT.